This T cell receptor (beta chain) comes out of a study of Graves' ophthalmopathy and Graves' hyperthyroidism. Findings and caveats of the study: Ophthalmopathy progression was predicted by the model at 55% to 71% sensitivity and 72.22% specificity.

Ten or more counts support this clonotype. What it binds is unknown. Patients with other autoimmune diseases, uncontrolled infections, pregnancy or lactation were excluded. A diagnosis was made from clinical symptoms together with serum thyroxine, TRAb, thyroid ultrasound and orbital computed tomography. PBMCs were density-gradient isolated from approximately 9.8 ml fresh blood. This CDR3 region has 12 residues. Germline V gives CDR1 ENHRY, CDR2 SYGVKD. V was trimmed by 6 bases and J by 14 bases, leaving 14 bases between them. Amplified TCR beta CDR3 regions were obtained using RNA transcripts as template. Following a first-round RT-PCR that used HTBI primers, a second-round multiplex PCR was carried out. TCRdb re-called the multiplex PCR reads through MiXCR, storing one row per CDR3 protein. The sample includes over 650,000 distinct CDR3 sequences, about two fifths of them seen just once.

The sequenced sample was peripheral blood. The sequence came from an adult man with Graves' ophthalmopathy. V gene TRBV10-3 combines with J gene TRBJ1-6; a weak D match, TRBD1 (5 bases). This chain's CDR3 is CAIRQEEGSLHF. The CDR3, as DNA: TGTGCCATCAGACAGGAAGAAGGGTCCCTCCACTTT.